Sequencing of this T cell receptor beta chain was carried out in a study of cytomegalovirus exposure and HLA in healthy donors. Broader study findings: A cluster of highly shared sequence variants was likely a sequencing artifact.

As concerns this clone: Its specificity is not known.

A multiplex PCR was run with 60 Vbeta primers and 13 Jbeta primers. Profiling relied on immunoSEQ multiplex PCR, and the TCRdb table lists in-frame clones only, not all of them. This table lists about 90,000 clones. Specimen: PBMCs. The origin of this receptor is a woman aged 25 to 39 in good health and CMV-seronegative.

The CDR3 sequence is CASSSNKGANTEAFF. The CDR3 coding sequence is TGTGCCAGCAGCTCTAACAAGGGAGCGAACACTGAAGCTTTCTTT. The chain employs TRBV11-2 and TRBJ1-1; D is unclear. The CDR3 totals 15 residues. Per germline, CDR1 SGHAT and CDR2 FQNNGV. V was trimmed by 4 bases and J by 1 base, leaving 13 bases between them.